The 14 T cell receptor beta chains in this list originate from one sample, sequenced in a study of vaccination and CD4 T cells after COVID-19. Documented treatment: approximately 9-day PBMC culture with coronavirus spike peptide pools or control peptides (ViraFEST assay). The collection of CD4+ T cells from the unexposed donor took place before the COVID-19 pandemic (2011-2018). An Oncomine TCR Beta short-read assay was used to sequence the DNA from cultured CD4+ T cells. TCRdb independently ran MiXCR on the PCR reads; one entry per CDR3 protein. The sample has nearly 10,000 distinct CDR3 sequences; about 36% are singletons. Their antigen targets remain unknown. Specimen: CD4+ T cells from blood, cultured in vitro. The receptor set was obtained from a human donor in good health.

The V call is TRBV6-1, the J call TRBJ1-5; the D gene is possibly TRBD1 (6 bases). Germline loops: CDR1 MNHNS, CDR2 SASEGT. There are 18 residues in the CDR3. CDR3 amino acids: CAVRDNQGLGGSNQPQHF. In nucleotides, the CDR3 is TGTGCTGTGCGGGATAACCAGGGGTTGGGTGGTAGCAATCAGCCCCAGCATTTT.

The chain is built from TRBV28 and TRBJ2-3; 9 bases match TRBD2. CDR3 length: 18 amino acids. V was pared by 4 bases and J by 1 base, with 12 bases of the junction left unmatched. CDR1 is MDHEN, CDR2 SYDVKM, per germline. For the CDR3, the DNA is TGTGCCAGCAGTTCGCCGCGGGGGGGGCGGACCCGCACAGATACGCAGTATTTT. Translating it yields CASSSPRGGRTRTDTQYF. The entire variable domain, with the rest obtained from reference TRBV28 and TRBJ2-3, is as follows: DVKVTQSSRYLVKRTGEKVFLECVQDMDHENMFWYRQDPGLGLRLIYFSYDVKMKEKGDIPEGYSVSREKKERFSLILESASTNQTSMYLCASSSPRGGRTRTDTQYFGPGTRLTVL.

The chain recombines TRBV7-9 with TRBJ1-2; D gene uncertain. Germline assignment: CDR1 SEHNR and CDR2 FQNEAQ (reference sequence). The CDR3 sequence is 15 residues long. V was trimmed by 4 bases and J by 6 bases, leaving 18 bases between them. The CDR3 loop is CASSSSSDGRNGYTF. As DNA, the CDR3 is TGTGCCAGCAGCTCATCCTCGGACGGCCGAAATGGCTACACCTTC.

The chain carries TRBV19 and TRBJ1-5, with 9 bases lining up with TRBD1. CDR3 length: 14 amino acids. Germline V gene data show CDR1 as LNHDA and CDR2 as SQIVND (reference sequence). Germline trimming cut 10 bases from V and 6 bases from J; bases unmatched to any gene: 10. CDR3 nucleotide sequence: TGTGCCACCGCGCGGACAGGGGACGGTCAGCCCCAGCATTTT. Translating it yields CATARTGDGQPQHF.

The CDR3 coding sequence is TGTGCCACCCAAGCGGGAGGGCCTAGCATTCAGTACTTC. The encoded protein is CATQAGGPSIQYF. This chain links TRBV6-1 with TRBJ2-4; 10 positions agree with TRBD2. Germline CDR1 and CDR2: MNHNS and SASEGT. CDR3 length: 13 amino acids. With 10 bases clipped from V and 9 bases from J, the junction kept 9 bases outside the gene matches.

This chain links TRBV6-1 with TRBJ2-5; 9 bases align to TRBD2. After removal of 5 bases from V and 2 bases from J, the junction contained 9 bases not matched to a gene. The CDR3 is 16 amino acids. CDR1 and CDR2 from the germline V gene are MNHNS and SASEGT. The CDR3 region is CASSRRLAGRQETQYF. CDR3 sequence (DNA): TGTGCCAGCAGTCGACGGCTAGCGGGGAGGCAAGAGACCCAGTACTTC.

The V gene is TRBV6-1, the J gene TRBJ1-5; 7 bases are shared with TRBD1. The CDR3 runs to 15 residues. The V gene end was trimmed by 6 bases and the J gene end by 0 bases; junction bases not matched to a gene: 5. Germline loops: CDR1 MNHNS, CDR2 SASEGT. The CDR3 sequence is CASRLQGGSNQPQHF. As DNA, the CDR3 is TGTGCCAGCAGACTCCAGGGGGGTAGCAATCAGCCCCAGCATTTT.

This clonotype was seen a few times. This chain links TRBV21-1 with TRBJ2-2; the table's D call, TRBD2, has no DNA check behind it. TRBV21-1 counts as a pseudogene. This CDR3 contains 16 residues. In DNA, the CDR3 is TGTGCCAGCAGCAAACTAGCGGGAACGAACACCGGGGAGCTGTTTTTT. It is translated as CASSKLAGTNTGELFF.

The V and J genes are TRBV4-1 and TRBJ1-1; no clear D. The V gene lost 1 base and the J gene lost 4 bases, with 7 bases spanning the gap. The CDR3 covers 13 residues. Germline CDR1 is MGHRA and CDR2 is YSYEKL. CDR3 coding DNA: TGCGCCAGCAGCCAAGCTCGGGGCACTGAAGCTTTCTTT. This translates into CASSQARGTEAFF.

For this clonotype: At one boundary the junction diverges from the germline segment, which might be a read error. The CDR3 sequence: CSARDGGSGPHF. DNA of the CDR3: TGCAGTGCTAGAGATGGGGGTAGCGGCCCCCATTTT. The chain joins TRBV20-1 to TRBJ2-3, with a possible D match to TRBD2 (6 bases). The CDR3 runs to 12 residues. Per germline, CDR1 DFQATT and CDR2 SNEGSKA (reference sequence).

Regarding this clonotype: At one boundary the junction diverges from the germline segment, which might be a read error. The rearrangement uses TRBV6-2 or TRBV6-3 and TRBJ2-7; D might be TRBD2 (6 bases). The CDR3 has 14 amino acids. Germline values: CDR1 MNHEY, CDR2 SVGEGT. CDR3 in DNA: TGTGCCAGCAGTTACCTAGCGACCTTGGGAGAGCGGTACTTC. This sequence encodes CASSYLATLGERYF.

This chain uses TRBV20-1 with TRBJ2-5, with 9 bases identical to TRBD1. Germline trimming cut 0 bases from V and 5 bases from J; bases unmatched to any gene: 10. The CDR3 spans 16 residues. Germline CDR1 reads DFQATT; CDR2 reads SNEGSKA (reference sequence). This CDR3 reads CSARDSWTGVAETQYF. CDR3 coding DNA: TGCAGTGCTAGAGATTCATGGACAGGGGTCGCGGAGACCCAGTACTTC.

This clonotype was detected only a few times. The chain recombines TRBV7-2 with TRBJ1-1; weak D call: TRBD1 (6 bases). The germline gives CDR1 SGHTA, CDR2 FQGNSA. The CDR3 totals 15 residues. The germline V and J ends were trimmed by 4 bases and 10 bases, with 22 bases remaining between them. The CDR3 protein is CASSSTEGGSSGAFF. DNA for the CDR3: TGTGCCAGCAGCTCCACGGAGGGGGGGAGTAGCGGAGCTTTCTTT.

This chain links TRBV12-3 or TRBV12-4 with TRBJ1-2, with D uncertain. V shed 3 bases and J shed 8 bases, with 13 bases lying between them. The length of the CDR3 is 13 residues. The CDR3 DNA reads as TGTGCCAGCAGTTTTAATGGCTTGGTCGGCTACACCTTC. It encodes CASSFNGLVGYTF.